The 28 T cell receptor beta chains below were found in one sample sequenced in a study of blood T cell repertoires in COVID-19. Assay: immunoSEQ multiplex PCR; the TCRdb copy retains only in-frame clones and omits some. The sample consists of 150,000 or so clones, 85% of them appearing once. The sample consisted of peripheral blood. The source of these receptors is a human donor with acute or convalescent COVID-19. The donor label of this sample is uncertain.

The chain uses TRBV19 and TRBJ1-2; no clear D gene. V lost 4 bases, J lost 8 bases, and 17 bases lay in between. CDR3 length: 14 amino acids. The germline V gene encodes CDR1 LNHDA and CDR2 SQIVND (reference sequence). The CDR3 reads CASSRAPEGKGYTF. The CDR3 region has the DNA TGTGCCAGTAGTAGGGCACCCGAGGGTAAAGGCTACACCTTC.

The CDR3 DNA follows: TGCGCCAGCAGCCTCAATCCGGACAGGGTCGAGCAGTACTTC. Translation gives CASSLNPDRVEQYF. V usage is TRBV5-1 and J usage is TRBJ2-7; TRBD1 matches 8 bases. The CDR3 runs to 14 residues. The V segment lost 4 bases and the J segment 6 bases; nucleotides outside the gene matches: 9. Germline lookup yields CDR1 SGHRS and CDR2 YFSETQ.

The V call is TRBV12-5, the J call TRBJ1-5, with 8 bases matching TRBD1. The CDR3 has 17 residues. CDR1 and CDR2 (germline): LGHNT, FRNRAP. The J segment lost 0 bases and the V segment lost 0 bases, leaving 4 bases of the junction unmatched. CDR3 region: CASGLVRQGASNQPQHF. CDR3 nucleotides: TGTGCTAGTGGTTTGGTACGGCAGGGGGCTAGCAATCAGCCCCAGCATTTT.

V is TRBV19 and J is TRBJ1-5, with a possible D match to TRBD1 (5 bases). The germline V gene has CDR1 LNHDA and CDR2 SQIVND (reference sequence). The V gene lost 8 bases and the J gene lost 7 bases, with 21 bases spanning the gap. CDR3 length: 15 residues. The CDR3 DNA sequence: TGTGCCAGTCGTCAGGAGGGGTCAGGTGGACAGCCCCAGCATTTT. Amino acid sequence: CASRQEGSGGQPQHF.

The genes are TRBV24-1 and TRBJ2-3, with no clear D. The germline CDR1 and CDR2 sequences are KGHDR and SFDVKD. There are 15 residues in the CDR3. V lost 5 bases and J lost 6, with 17 bases in between. CDR3 DNA: TGTGCCACCAGTGGAGCAGACTCCAAGCCGGATACGCAGTATTTT. Its protein product is CATSGADSKPDTQYF.

The chain is built from TRBV19 and TRBJ2-5; weak D call: TRBD1 (5 bases). The CDR3 totals 14 residues. Germline-derived CDR1 and CDR2 are LNHDA and SQIVND (reference sequence). V was pared by 0 bases and J by 5 bases, with 10 bases between. The CDR3 spells CASSIDRGSETQYF. The CDR3 DNA reads as TGTGCCAGTAGTATAGATAGGGGAAGCGAGACCCAGTACTTC.

CDR3 nucleotide sequence: TGTGCCAGCAGCATGGGACAGGGGTCGCCCTCTAGCACAGATACGCAGTATTTT. Translation gives CASSMGQGSPSSTDTQYF. The chain combines TRBV5-4 with TRBJ2-3; 10 bases are a match to TRBD1. Per the germline V gene, CDR1 is SGHNT and CDR2 is YYREEE (reference sequence). The V segment lost 4 bases and the J segment 0 bases; nucleotides outside the gene matches: 11. The CDR3 covers 18 residues.

The chain carries TRBV10-1 and TRBJ1-1; no definite D call. Germline CDR1 is WNHNN and CDR2 is SYGVQD (reference sequence). CDR3 length equals 13 residues. The CDR3 region is CDREGFLGTEAFF. The CDR3 DNA is TGCGACAGAGAGGGTTTCCTGGGCACTGAAGCTTTCTTT.

This clone was found once. This sequence joins TRBV6-1 and TRBJ2-5, with a possible D match to TRBD2 (5 bases). Germline values: CDR1 MNHNS, CDR2 SASEGT. The CDR3 extends over 15 amino acids. The V end was cut by 1 base, the J end by 2 bases, with 11 bases between. CDR3 region: CASSEGGPGQETQYF. CDR3 in DNA: TGTGCCAGCAGTGAAGGAGGTCCGGGACAAGAGACCCAGTACTTC.

The chain joins TRBV4-1 to TRBJ2-7, with a tentative D call TRBD1 (6 bases). Trimming left V 1 base short and J 4 bases short, with 17 bases between. Germline CDR1 MGHRA, CDR2 YSYEKL. This CDR3 is 16 amino acids long. In nucleotides, the CDR3 is TGCGCCAGCAGCCAAGGTGGGACAACGGGGAGTTACGAGCAGTACTTC. Its translation: CASSQGGTTGSYEQYF.

The chain has TRBV29-1 and TRBJ1-2; TRBD1 is a possible D gene (6 bases). The CDR3 contains 13 residues. CDR1 SQVTM and CDR2 ANQGSEA come from the germline V gene. The ends were cut back, 2 bases at V and 6 bases at J, with 13 bases in the middle. CDR3 protein: CSVELGGRDGYTF. In DNA, the CDR3 is TGCAGCGTTGAACTCGGGGGGCGCGATGGCTACACCTTC.

The chain employs TRBV23-1 and TRBJ2-5; TRBD2 matches 7 bases. TRBV23-1 qualifies as an ORF whose function is uncertain. CDR3 length equals 17 residues. V was clipped by 2 bases and J by 2 bases; unmatched bases: 11. The CDR3, as DNA: TGCGCCAGCAGTCAACGACTAGCACAAGTTCAACAAGAGACCCAGTACTTC. Translating it yields CASSQRLAQVQQETQYF.

The V and J genes are TRBV3-1 (or the pseudogene TRBV3-2) and TRBJ1-2; 10 nucleotides line up with TRBD1. This CDR3 is built from 17 residues. V was pared by 5 bases and J by 4 bases, with 13 bases of the junction left unmatched. Per germline, CDR1 LGHDT and CDR2 YNNKEL (reference sequence). In nucleotides, the CDR3 is TGTGCCAGCAGCTCCCTGTCCCGGGACAGGGGAGGCTATGGCTACACCTTC. Protein: CASSSLSRDRGGYGYTF.

This clone was detected only once. The J gene is TRBJ2-2, the V gene TRBV30, with a weak D call TRBD2 (6 bases). Between the trimmed V and J ends, which lost 4 bases and 7 bases, there was a span of 19 bases. Germline CDR1 reads GTSNPN; CDR2 reads SVGIG (reference sequence). The CDR3 totals 15 residues. CDR3 bases: TGTGCCTGGATGAGGGTCGGACGGGGGAGCGGGGAGCTGTTTTTT. Protein: CAWMRVGRGSGELFF. Drawing the rest from reference TRBV30 and TRBJ2-2, the complete variable domain is SQTIHQWPATLVQPVGSPLSLECTVEGTSNPNLYWYRQAAGRGLQLLFYSVGIGQISSEVPQNLSASRPQDRQFILSSKKLLLSDSGFYLCAWMRVGRGSGELFFGEGSRLTVL.

This rearrangement joins TRBV9 to TRBJ2-1, with 13 bases that match TRBD2. Germline values: CDR1 SGDLS, CDR2 YYNGEE. CDR3 length: 16 residues. Trimming took 4 bases from V and 3 from J; bases not matched to a gene: 4. In DNA form, the CDR3 reads TGTGCCAGCAGCCCCCGACTAGCGGGGGGCTACAATGAGCAGTTCTTC. This gives the protein CASSPRLAGGYNEQFF.

This chain connects TRBV12-5 to TRBJ2-3; a weak D match, TRBD1 (5 bases). Germline V lookup: CDR1 LGHNT, CDR2 FRNRAP. V dropped 1 base and J dropped 2 bases, with 19 bases sitting between them. This CDR3 is 18 amino acids long. The DNA of the CDR3 is TGTGCTAGTGGTTTGGAACAGGACACTCGATTTCACACAGATACGCAGTATTTT. Translating gives CASGLEQDTRFHTDTQYF.

The chain carries TRBV10-2 and TRBJ2-7; 12 positions agree with TRBD2. CDR1 is WSHSY and CDR2 is SAAADI in the germline V gene. J lost 4 bases, V lost 5 bases, and 0 bases had no gene match. The CDR3 sequence is 13 residues long. CDR3 loop: CASSTSGGYEQYF. The CDR3 DNA follows: TGCGCCAGCAGTACTAGCGGGGGGTACGAGCAGTACTTC.

The gene calls are TRBV18 and TRBJ1-6, with 8 bases that match TRBD1. The CDR3 contains 14 residues. CDR1 KGHSH and CDR2 LQKENI come from the germline V gene. V lost 3 bases to trimming and J lost 5 bases; unmatched junction nucleotides: 0. In DNA form, the CDR3 reads TGTGCCAGCTCACCGACAGGGGATAATTCACCCCTCCACTTT. Amino acids: CASSPTGDNSPLHF. The full variable domain, completed using reference TRBV18 and TRBJ1-6, is NAGVMQNPRHLVRRRGQEARLRCSPMKGHSHVYWYRQLPEEGLKFMVYLQKENIIDESGMPKERFSAEFPKEGPSILRIQQVVRGDSAAYFCASSPTGDNSPLHFGNGTRLTVT.

The V call is TRBV12-1, the J call TRBJ2-5; the table's D call of TRBD2 was not tested on the DNA. TRBV12-1 is classified as a pseudogene. The CDR3 totals 14 residues. The CDR3: CASSFEEETKTQYF. The CDR3 DNA sequence: TGTGCCAGCAGCTTTGAGGAGGAGACAAAGACCCAGTACTTC.

The V gene is TRBV6-4, the J gene TRBJ1-1; D gene unclear. Trimming took off 0 bases at V and 3 bases at J, with 14 bases between the two ends. This CDR3 has 16 amino acids. Germline V gives CDR1 MRHNA, CDR2 SNTAGT. The chain's CDR3 is CASSDSFRSRDTEAFF. CDR3 nucleotides: TGTGCCAGCAGTGACTCCTTCCGGAGTCGGGACACTGAAGCTTTCTTT.

The chain combines TRBV27 with TRBJ1-5; 7 bases are shared with TRBD1. CDR3 length: 15 residues. CDR1 is MNHEY and CDR2 is SMNVEV in the germline V gene (reference sequence). The V gene end was trimmed by 8 bases and the J gene end by 3 bases; junction bases not matched to a gene: 10. DNA for the CDR3: TGTGCCAGCCGACCAACAGGGGTCATCAATCAGCCCCAGCATTTT. This sequence encodes CASRPTGVINQPQHF.

The chain combines TRBV19 with TRBJ1-1, with 8 bases identical to TRBD1. Germline CDR1 reads LNHDA; CDR2 reads SQIVND (reference sequence). This CDR3 spans 16 amino acids. V trimming: 1 base; J trimming: 11 bases; junction bases outside the gene matches: 15. This chain's CDR3 is CASSIAPGGGGLNAFF. The CDR3 nucleotides read TGTGCCAGTAGTATAGCCCCAGGGGGCGGGGGATTGAATGCTTTCTTT.

This chain joins TRBV6-5 and TRBJ1-1; D might be TRBD1 (5 bases). CDR1 is MNHEY and CDR2 is SVGAGI in the germline V gene. CDR3 size: 14 residues. Trimming left V 5 bases short and J 0 bases short, with 10 bases between. The CDR3 is CASSPAGLNTEAFF. The DNA of the CDR3 is TGTGCCAGCAGTCCGGCGGGGCTGAACACTGAAGCTTTCTTT.

The chain combines TRBV19 with TRBJ2-7; D is possibly TRBD2 (6 bases). Germline-derived CDR1 and CDR2 are LNHDA and SQIVND (reference sequence). V was pared by 3 bases and J by 2 bases, with 20 bases between. This CDR3 comprises 17 residues. The CDR3 sequence is CASSIGGGNLETYEQYF. CDR3 nucleotides: TGTGCCAGTAGTATTGGGGGAGGAAACCTCGAGACCTACGAGCAGTACTTC. The variable domain in full, with the rest retrieved from reference TRBV19 and TRBJ2-7, is DGGITQSPKYLFRKEGQNVTLSCEQNLNHDAMYWYRQDPGQGLRLIYYSQIVNDFQKGDIAEGYSVSREKKESFPLTVTSAQKNPTAFYLCASSIGGGNLETYEQYFGPGTRLTVT.

The gene calls are TRBV5-5 and TRBJ2-3; D is possibly TRBD2 (7 bases). The CDR3 length is 15 residues. CDR1 and CDR2 from the germline V gene are SGHKS and YYEKEE (reference sequence). V lost 7 bases to trimming and J lost 2 bases, with 17 bases between them. CDR3 protein: CASSPGGFLTDTQYF. The CDR3 nucleotides read TGTGCCAGCTCCCCGGGGGGCTTCCTCACAGATACGCAGTATTTT.

J is TRBJ2-7 and V is TRBV5-8; TRBD2 is a possible D gene (6 bases). The CDR3 has 17 residues. With 0 bases removed from V and 2 bases from J, the gap between germline ends came to 18 bases. Germline CDR1 is SGHTS and CDR2 is YDEGEE. CDR3 DNA: TGTGCCAGCAGCTTGGCAAGAATAGTCGGGACTCCCTACGAGCAGTACTTC. Protein sequence: CASSLARIVGTPYEQYF.

The table lists this clone with a few counts. The chain links TRBV7-9 to TRBJ2-2; a weak D match, TRBD2 (6 bases). Per the germline V gene, CDR1 is SEHNR and CDR2 is FQNEAQ (reference sequence). Trimming removed 5 bases at V and 11 bases at J, with 21 bases between. The CDR3 runs 15 residues. In nucleotides, the CDR3 is TGTGCCAGCAGCCTAGTAGTGGGGGGTACCGACGAGCTGTTTTTT. Amino acid sequence: CASSLVVGGTDELFF.

This clone was seen only a few times. The rearrangement uses TRBV12-3 or TRBV12-4 and TRBJ2-7; a possible D gene is TRBD1 (5 bases). V lost 6 bases to trimming and J lost 7 bases, with 13 bases between them. The CDR3 length is 12 residues. The CDR3 sequence is CASRDHAGEQYF. Written as DNA, the CDR3 is TGTGCCAGCAGAGACCACGCAGGGGAGCAGTACTTC.